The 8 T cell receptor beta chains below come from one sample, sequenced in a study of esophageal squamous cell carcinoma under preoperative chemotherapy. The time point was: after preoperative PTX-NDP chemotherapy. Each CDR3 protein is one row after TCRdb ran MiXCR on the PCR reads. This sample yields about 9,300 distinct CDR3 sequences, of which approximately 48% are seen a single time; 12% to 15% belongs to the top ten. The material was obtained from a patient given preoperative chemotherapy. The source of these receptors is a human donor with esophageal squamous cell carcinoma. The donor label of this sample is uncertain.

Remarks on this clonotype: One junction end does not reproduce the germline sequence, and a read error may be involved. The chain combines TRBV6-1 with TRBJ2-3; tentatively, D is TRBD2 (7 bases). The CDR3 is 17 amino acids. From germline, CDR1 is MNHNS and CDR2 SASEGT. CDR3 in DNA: TGTGCCAGCAGTGTCGTGGGGGGGGCAGGTACCAAAGATACGCAGTATTTC. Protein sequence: CASSVVGGAGTKDTQYF.

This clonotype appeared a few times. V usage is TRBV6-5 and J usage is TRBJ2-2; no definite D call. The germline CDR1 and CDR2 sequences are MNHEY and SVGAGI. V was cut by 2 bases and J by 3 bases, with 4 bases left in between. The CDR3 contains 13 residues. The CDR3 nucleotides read TGTGCCAGCAGTTACCAGGACACCGGGGAGCTGTTTTTT. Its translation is CASSYQDTGELFF.

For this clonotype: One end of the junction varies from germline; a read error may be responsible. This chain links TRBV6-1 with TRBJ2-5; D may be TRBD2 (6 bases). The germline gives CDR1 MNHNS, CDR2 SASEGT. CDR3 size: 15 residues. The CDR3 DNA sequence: TGTGCCAGGGGGTACGGGGGAGGACACACAGAGACGCAGTACTTC. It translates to CARGYGGGHTETQYF.

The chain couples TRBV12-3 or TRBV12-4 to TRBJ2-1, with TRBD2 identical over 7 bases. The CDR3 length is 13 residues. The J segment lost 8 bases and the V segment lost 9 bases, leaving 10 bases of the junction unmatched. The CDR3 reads CASRKRLAHEQFF. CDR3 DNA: TGTGCCAGTAGAAAACGACTAGCCCATGAGCAGTTCTTC.

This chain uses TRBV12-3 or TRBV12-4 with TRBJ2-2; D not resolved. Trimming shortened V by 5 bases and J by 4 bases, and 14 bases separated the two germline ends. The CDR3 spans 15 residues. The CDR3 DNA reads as TGTGCCAGCAGTCTTAGCCAGGCTACCACCGGGGAGCTGTTTTTT. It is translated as CASSLSQATTGELFF.

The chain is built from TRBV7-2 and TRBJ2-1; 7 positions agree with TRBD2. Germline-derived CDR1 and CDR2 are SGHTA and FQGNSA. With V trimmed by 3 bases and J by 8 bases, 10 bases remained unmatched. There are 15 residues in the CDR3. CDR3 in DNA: TGTGCCAGCAGCTTGGAGCGGGACCTTGGGGATGAGCAGTTCTTC. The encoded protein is CASSLERDLGDEQFF.

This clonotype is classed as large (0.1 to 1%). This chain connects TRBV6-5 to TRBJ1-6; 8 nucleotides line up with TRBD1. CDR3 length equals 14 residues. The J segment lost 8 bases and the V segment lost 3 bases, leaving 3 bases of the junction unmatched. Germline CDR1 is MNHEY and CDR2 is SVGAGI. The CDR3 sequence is CASSYDRGHSPLHF. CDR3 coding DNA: TGTGCCAGCAGTTATGACAGGGGACATTCACCCCTCCACTTT.

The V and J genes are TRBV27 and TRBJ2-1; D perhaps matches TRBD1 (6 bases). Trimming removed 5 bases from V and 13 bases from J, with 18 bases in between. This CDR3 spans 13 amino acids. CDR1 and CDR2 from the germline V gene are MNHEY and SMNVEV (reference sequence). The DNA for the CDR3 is TGTGCCAGCAGTACAAGGGACACTAGGGCCCAGTTCTTC. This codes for CASSTRDTRAQFF.